This entry lists 32 T cell receptor beta chains sequenced from one sample in a study of shared clonotypes between healthy human individuals. Generated by immunoSEQ multiplex PCR, the TCRdb table keeps only in-frame clones and is missing some. The table includes roughly 2.5 million clones, more than 90% detected once. Material for sequencing was naive CD4+ T cells sorted from blood. Subset given: CD45RA+ positively selected. All receptors come from a man aged 18-30 years in good health.

CDR3 sequence reads: CASSFRYEQFF. In DNA form, the CDR3 reads TGCGCCAGCAGTTTCCGATATGAGCAGTTCTTC. V usage is TRBV10-2 and J usage is TRBJ2-1; D is unclear. CDR1 is WSHSY, CDR2 SAAADI, per germline. V was cut by 5 bases and J by 8 bases, with 7 bases left in between. There are 11 residues in the CDR3.

This chain connects TRBV25-1 to TRBJ1-1, with a weak D call TRBD1 (5 bases). This CDR3 has 15 amino acids. Germline V gene sequence: CDR1 MGHDK, CDR2 SYGVNS. Trimming stripped 5 bases from V and 3 bases from J, with 16 bases between. CDR3 nucleotides: TGTGCCAGCAGTCCCCCCGGGGGGTTCGACACTGAAGCTTTCTTT. Protein: CASSPPGGFDTEAFF. Complete variable domain (other parts from reference TRBV25-1 and TRBJ1-1): EADIYQTPRYLVIGTGKKITLECSQTMGHDKMYWYQQDPGMELHLIHYSYGVNSTEKGDLSSESTVSRIRTEHFPLTLESARPSHTSQYLCASSPPGGFDTEAFFGQGTRLTVV.

The chain couples TRBV29-1 to TRBJ2-7; maybe TRBD2 (6 bases). Per germline, CDR1 SQVTM and CDR2 ANQGSEA. CDR3 length: 14 amino acids. V lost 5 bases and J lost 0, with 14 bases in between. The CDR3 region has the DNA TGCAGCGTTCCGCGGCCCGGGAGCTCCTACGAGCAGTACTTC. Encoded protein: CSVPRPGSSYEQYF.

This sequence joins TRBV2 and TRBJ2-1, with TRBD1 matching over 10 bases. V shed 7 bases and J 6 bases; nucleotides not matched to a gene: 3. Germline CDR1 reads SNHLY; CDR2 reads FYNNEI. This CDR3 has 13 residues. The CDR3 DNA reads as TGTGCCAGCAAAAGGACAGGGGGCAATGAGCAGTTCTTC. Protein product: CASKRTGGNEQFF. Based on the CDR3 plus reference TRBV2 and TRBJ2-1, the full variable domain is EPEVTQTPSHQVTQMGQEVILRCVPISNHLYFYWYRQILGQKVEFLVSFYNNEISEKSEIFDDQFSVERPDGSNFTLKIRSTKLEDSAMYFCASKRTGGNEQFFGPGTRLTVL.

As concerns this clone: At one end the junction does not follow the germline gene, possibly because of a read error. The DNA of the CDR3 is TGTGCTAGCAGCCCCCCGACAGGGGGGTTCACTGAAGCTTTCTTT. Amino acid sequence: CASSPPTGGFTEAFF. The gene calls are TRBV7-7 and TRBJ1-1; 9 positions match TRBD1. The CDR3 sequence is 15 residues long. From germline, CDR1 is SSHAT and CDR2 FNYEAQ (reference sequence).

This clone was observed a single time. The CDR3 reads CASSVGGTDNQPQHF. Here the CDR3 DNA reads TGTGCCAGCAGCGTAGGGGGGACAGATAATCAGCCCCAGCATTTT. The V and J genes are TRBV9 and TRBJ1-5, with 7 positions matching TRBD1. The germline gives CDR1 SGDLS, CDR2 YYNGEE. This CDR3 has 15 residues. Unmatched junction bases numbered 4, after V lost 0 bases and J lost 4 bases.

This sequence joins TRBV15 and TRBJ2-3, with 12 nucleotides matching TRBD2. The CDR3 length is 16 residues. Germline V gene lookup returns CDR1 LNHNV and CDR2 YYDKDF (reference sequence). J was trimmed by 2 bases and V by 4 bases; bases with no gene match: 4. In DNA form, the CDR3 reads TGTGCCACCAGCACAGGACTAGCGGGATCCACAGATACGCAGTATTTT. Translation: CATSTGLAGSTDTQYF.

With regard to this clone: In the same sample, other DNA sequences code for this CDR3. This chain joins TRBV18 and TRBJ2-3, with D uncertain. With 6 bases removed from V and 0 bases from J, the gap between germline ends came to 10 bases. Germline V gene sequence: CDR1 KGHSH, CDR2 LQKENI. The CDR3 consists of 14 residues. CDR3 sequence reads: CASSPPVSTDTQYF. CDR3 DNA: TGTGCCAGCTCGCCCCCGGTTAGCACAGATACGCAGTATTTT.

As DNA, the CDR3 is TGTGCCAGCAGCTTGGGACTCATGAACACCGGGGAGCTGTTTTTT. It codes for CASSLGLMNTGELFF. This chain connects TRBV7-9 to TRBJ2-2, with D perhaps TRBD2 (6 bases). This CDR3 is built from 15 residues. Trimming cost V 3 bases and J 1 base, with 9 bases left between them. In germline, CDR1 is SEHNR, CDR2 FQNEAQ (reference sequence). The whole variable domain, remainder taken from reference TRBV7-9 and TRBJ2-2, is DTGVSQNPRHKITKRGQNVTFRCDPISEHNRLYWYRQTLGQGPEFLTYFQNEAQLEKSRLLSDRFSAERPKGSFSTLEIQRTEQGDSAMYLCASSLGLMNTGELFFGEGSRLTVL.

The chain combines TRBV19 with TRBJ1-5, with a possible D match to TRBD1 (5 bases). This CDR3 has 16 amino acids. CDR1 is LNHDA and CDR2 is SQIVND in the germline V gene (reference sequence). V shed 1 base and J shed 5 bases, with 15 bases lying between them. The CDR3 loop reads CASSIAEDRGDQPQHF. CDR3 in DNA: TGTGCCAGTAGTATAGCCGAAGACAGAGGTGATCAGCCCCAGCATTTT.

This chain links TRBV6-1 with TRBJ2-6, with D possibly TRBD2 on 6 matching bases. Trimming pared 1 base from V and 4 bases from J, leaving 14 bases between. This CDR3 is built from 17 residues. In germline, CDR1 is MNHNS, CDR2 SASEGT. This CDR3 reads CASSEGSGVSGANVLTF. DNA for the CDR3: TGTGCCAGCAGTGAAGGGTCGGGGGTCTCCGGGGCCAACGTCCTGACTTTC.

A few counts support this clone. The chain uses TRBV29-1 and TRBJ1-1; D unresolved. The germline V gene has CDR1 SQVTM and CDR2 ANQGSEA. The CDR3 spans 10 residues. V dropped 6 bases and J dropped 3 bases, with 5 bases sitting between them. The CDR3 loop is CSVDHTEAFF. DNA of the CDR3: TGCAGCGTGGACCACACTGAAGCTTTCTTT.

This clone has only one observation. The chain combines TRBV10-2 with TRBJ2-1; D possibly matches TRBD1 or TRBD2 (6 bases each). Germline values: CDR1 WSHSY, CDR2 SAAADI. Trimming left V 8 bases short and J 8 bases short, with 25 bases between. CDR3 length: 16 amino acids. CDR3 sequence reads: CASGGGRSGLIDEQFF. In DNA, the CDR3 is TGCGCCAGCGGAGGGGGGAGAAGCGGGCTCATCGATGAGCAGTTCTTC.

This chain links TRBV29-1 with TRBJ2-3, with 8 bases identical to TRBD1. CDR3 length: 15 residues. Germline trimming cut 3 bases from V and 4 bases from J; bases unmatched to any gene: 9. The germline V gene has CDR1 SQVTM and CDR2 ANQGSEA. The CDR3 here is CSVESIGQGSDTQYF. The CDR3 DNA is TGCAGCGTTGAGAGTATTGGACAGGGATCAGATACGCAGTATTTT.

A remark on this clone: Sequence at one end of the junction differs from germline and may be a read error. J is TRBJ1-3 and V is TRBV28; no definite D call. The CDR3 totals 13 residues. The germline V gene has CDR1 MDHEN and CDR2 SYDVKM. The CDR3 nucleotides read TGTGCCAGCAGTTTAGCTGGGGATTTCGGCCCGGTGTTT. Protein: CASSLAGDFGPVF.

The rearrangement joins TRBV12-5 to TRBJ2-1, with 10 bases aligning to TRBD2. The CDR3 is made up of 17 amino acids. The germline gives CDR1 LGHNT, CDR2 FRNRAP. V lost 6 bases, J lost 1 base, and 9 bases stayed unmatched. The DNA for the CDR3 is TGTGCTAGTGGACCGACGGTAGCGGGGGGATCCTACAATGAGCAGTTCTTC. It specifies CASGPTVAGGSYNEQFF.

The chain links TRBV4-1 to TRBJ2-3; D tentatively fits TRBD1 or TRBD2 (6 bases each). Germline assignment: CDR1 MGHRA and CDR2 YSYEKL. Trimming took off 4 bases at V and 2 bases at J, with 16 bases between the two ends. CDR3 size: 16 residues. The CDR3: CASSLEGGPLTDTQYF. CDR3 bases: TGCGCCAGCAGCCTGGAGGGGGGACCCCTCACAGATACGCAGTATTTT.

The V call is TRBV7-2, the J call TRBJ2-3; 10 bases match TRBD2. With V trimmed by 1 base and J by 4 bases, 2 bases remained unmatched. This CDR3 region has 15 residues. Germline V gives CDR1 SGHTA, CDR2 FQGNSA. The CDR3 DNA is TGTGCCAGCAGCTTAGAAGCGGGGGGGCCAGATACGCAGTATTTT. Translated, it gives CASSLEAGGPDTQYF. Based on the CDR3 plus reference TRBV7-2 and TRBJ2-3, the full variable domain is GAGVSQSPSNKVTEKGKDVELRCDPISGHTALYWYRQSLGQGLEFLIYFQGNSAPDKSGLPSDRFSAERTGGSVSTLTIQRTQQEDSAVYLCASSLEAGGPDTQYFGPGTRLTVL.

Here the CDR3 DNA reads TGTGCCAGCAGGCAACAGGGCGCTGGAAACACCATATATTTT. Its protein is CASRQQGAGNTIYF. This chain uses TRBV6-5 with TRBJ1-3; D perhaps matches TRBD1 (6 bases). This CDR3 contains 14 residues. Germline values: CDR1 MNHEY, CDR2 SVGAGI. V shed 6 bases and J shed 2 bases, with 11 bases lying between them.

This chain uses TRBV5-1 with TRBJ1-3, with TRBD1 as a possible D gene (6 bases). This CDR3 contains 16 residues. Germline V gene data show CDR1 as SGHRS and CDR2 as YFSETQ. V shed 0 bases and J shed 4 bases, with 14 bases lying between them. CDR3 in DNA: TGCGCCAGCAGCTTGGCGGGACAACTACGGGGAAACACCATATATTTT. This encodes CASSLAGQLRGNTIYF.

The chain couples TRBV5-1 to TRBJ1-1, with 8 bases aligning to TRBD1. CDR3 length: 14 residues. In germline, CDR1 is SGHRS, CDR2 YFSETQ. With 4 bases clipped from V and 6 bases from J, the junction kept 8 bases outside the gene matches. The CDR3 DNA sequence: TGCGCCAGCAGCGGACAGGGATCGGACCCTGAAGCTTTCTTT. Translation: CASSGQGSDPEAFF.

With respect to this clone: Other DNA sequences in this specimen translate into the identical CDR3. This chain links TRBV30 with TRBJ2-7, with unresolved D. V shed 1 base and J shed 3 bases, with 4 bases lying between them. Germline CDR1 is GTSNPN and CDR2 is SVGIG (reference sequence). CDR3 length equals 11 residues. This CDR3 is CAWSAGYEQYF. The DNA of the CDR3 is TGTGCCTGGAGTGCAGGCTACGAGCAGTACTTC.

As regards this clone: The sample has other DNA sequences that encode this CDR3 too. The J gene is TRBJ2-7, the V gene TRBV5-1; either TRBD1 or TRBD2 may fit D (5 bases each). Trimming removed 0 bases from V and 2 bases from J, with 12 bases in between. This CDR3 is 15 amino acids long. The germline V gene encodes CDR1 SGHRS and CDR2 YFSETQ. The CDR3 nucleotides read TGCGCCAGCAGCTTGGTGGGGACGGAAACCTACGAGCAGTACTTC. This encodes CASSLVGTETYEQYF.

Comments on this clone: Other DNA variants within this sample encode the same CDR3. This rearrangement joins TRBV9 to TRBJ1-2; D unresolved. V was clipped by 0 bases and J by 4 bases, with 13 bases between them. The CDR3 sequence is 15 residues long. The germline gives CDR1 SGDLS, CDR2 YYNGEE. Here the CDR3 reads CASSVALGGFYGYTF. DNA for the CDR3: TGTGCCAGCAGCGTAGCTTTGGGCGGGTTCTATGGCTACACCTTC.

This chain links TRBV18 with TRBJ1-1, with no clear D. Trimming cost V 2 bases and J 3 bases, with 7 bases left between them. CDR1 is KGHSH and CDR2 is LQKENI in the germline V gene. The CDR3 runs to 13 residues. In nucleotides, the CDR3 is TGTGCCAGCTCACCAATCCAGGACACTGAAGCTTTCTTT. Amino acid sequence: CASSPIQDTEAFF.

The J gene is TRBJ2-7, the V gene TRBV12-5, with TRBD2 matching over 8 bases. V was clipped by 0 bases and J by 5 bases; unmatched bases: 9. This CDR3 is 16 amino acids long. Per the germline V gene, CDR1 is LGHNT and CDR2 is FRNRAP. CDR3 nucleotides: TGTGCTAGTGGTTTGGTGATAGGTGGACTAGCTGACGAGCAGTACTTC. Protein sequence: CASGLVIGGLADEQYF.

The J gene is TRBJ1-4, the V gene TRBV6-1, with D unresolved. The CDR3 consists of 18 residues. Per germline, CDR1 MNHNS and CDR2 SASEGT. The V end was cut by 4 bases, the J end by 8 bases, with 26 bases between. The CDR3 spells CASSATGPAMGSNEKLFF. DNA of the CDR3: TGTGCCAGCAGTGCCACCGGACCCGCCATGGGTTCAAACGAAAAACTGTTTTTT.

The V call is TRBV5-6, the J call TRBJ2-3, with D uncertain. The V and J ends lost 1 base and 4 bases respectively, with 4 bases between them. The CDR3 is made up of 12 amino acids. Germline V lookup: CDR1 SGHDT, CDR2 YYEEEE. CDR3 sequence (DNA): TGTGCCAGCAGCTTGAACGCAGATACGCAGTATTTT. It codes for CASSLNADTQYF.

Regarding this clone: In the same sample, other DNA sequences code for this CDR3. J is TRBJ1-1 and V is TRBV18; 7 bases match TRBD1. The germline CDR1 and CDR2 sequences are KGHSH and LQKENI. This CDR3 has 12 amino acids. V was clipped by 4 bases and J by 5 bases; unmatched bases: 1. Here the CDR3 DNA reads TGTGCCAGCTCACTACAGGGGACTGAAGCTTTCTTT. It yields the protein CASSLQGTEAFF.

Points on this clone: Other DNA sequences of this sample code for an identical CDR3. The chain uses TRBV7-6 and TRBJ1-1; 7 nucleotides line up with TRBD1. Germline V gives CDR1 SGHVS, CDR2 FNYEAQ. After removal of 5 bases from V and 2 bases from J, the junction contained 5 bases not matched to a gene. This CDR3 contains 14 residues. As DNA, the CDR3 is TGTGCCAGCAGCCTCGGGACAGCAAACACTGAAGCTTTCTTT. It encodes CASSLGTANTEAFF.

This sequence joins TRBV18 and TRBJ2-7; 7 bases are a match to TRBD2. With 3 bases clipped from V and 4 bases from J, the junction kept 9 bases outside the gene matches. This CDR3 spans 15 amino acids. Germline V gene lookup returns CDR1 KGHSH and CDR2 LQKENI. CDR3 amino acids: CASSPPGTTQYEQYF. Written as DNA, the CDR3 is TGTGCCAGCTCACCGCCGGGGACTACTCAGTACGAGCAGTACTTC.

The V call is TRBV2, the J call TRBJ1-6, with 10 bases identical to TRBD1. J was trimmed by 7 bases and V by 6 bases; bases with no gene match: 12. The length of the CDR3 is 17 residues. Germline CDR1 and CDR2: SNHLY and FYNNEI. CDR3 in amino acids: CASSGQTGGFGNSPLHF. CDR3 coding DNA: TGTGCCAGCAGCGGGCAGACAGGGGGCTTTGGAAATTCACCCCTCCACTTT.